These 25 T cell receptor beta chains share one sample of origin, sequenced in a study of blood T cell repertoires in COVID-19. The data were produced by immunoSEQ multiplex PCR, yet TCRdb's version contains in-frame clones alone and is incomplete. The sample holds over 200,000 clones, more than 65% seen once. The sample consisted of peripheral blood. All receptors come from a man in his fifties with active or convalescent COVID-19.

The chain links TRBV27 to TRBJ2-7, with 10 positions matching TRBD1. Germline CDR1 and CDR2: MNHEY and SMNVEV (reference sequence). J lost 4 bases, V lost 6 bases, and 6 bases had no gene match. This CDR3 region has 14 residues. CDR3 loop: CASSPGTGEYEQYF. CDR3 nucleotide sequence: TGTGCCAGCAGCCCCGGGACAGGGGAGTACGAGCAGTACTTC.

The chain combines TRBV7-9 with TRBJ2-7; 7 bases are a match to TRBD1. CDR1 is SEHNR, CDR2 FQNEAQ, per germline (reference sequence). The CDR3 consists of 17 residues. Trimming removed 1 base from V and 0 bases from J; junction bases left unmatched: 9. The CDR3 DNA reads as TGTGCCAGCAGCTTAGTATTGCGACAGGGTGACTCCTACGAGCAGTACTTC. Protein product: CASSLVLRQGDSYEQYF.

This sequence joins TRBV19 and TRBJ1-2; TRBD1 aligns across 7 bases. The CDR3 spans 14 residues. In germline, CDR1 is LNHDA, CDR2 SQIVND (reference sequence). J was trimmed by 3 bases and V by 7 bases; bases with no gene match: 8. The CDR3 sequence: CASNRQGLDYGYTF. The CDR3 bases are TGTGCCAGTAACCGACAGGGTCTCGACTATGGCTACACCTTC.

The rearrangement joins TRBV4-2 to TRBJ2-1; possibly TRBD1 for D (5 bases). The CDR3 consists of 16 residues. Germline CDR1 and CDR2: LGHNA and YNFKEQ. Trimming left V 1 base short and J 6 bases short, with 16 bases between. The CDR3 DNA follows: TGTGCCAGCAGCCAAGTAGGTGGGCAGGGAAGCAATGAGCAGTTCTTC. Its translation: CASSQVGGQGSNEQFF.

This chain joins TRBV29-1 and TRBJ1-2; 12 positions agree with TRBD1. Germline lookup yields CDR1 SQVTM and CDR2 ANQGSEA. J lost 8 bases, V lost 2 bases, and 6 bases had no gene match. The CDR3 is 14 amino acids. CDR3 in amino acids: CSVETGQGAGGYTF. Written as DNA, the CDR3 is TGCAGCGTTGAAACGGGACAGGGGGCTGGGGGCTACACCTTC.

The rearrangement links TRBV19 to TRBJ2-1, with 9 bases matching TRBD1. The CDR3 consists of 12 residues. Germline V CDR1 and CDR2: LNHDA, SQIVND (reference sequence). The V gene end was trimmed by 9 bases and the J gene end by 9 bases; junction bases not matched to a gene: 6. CDR3 bases: TGTGCCAGCGCGACAGGGGGGGGTGAGCAGTTCTTC. Its translation is CASATGGGEQFF. The whole variable domain, filled in from reference TRBV19 and TRBJ2-1, reads DGGITQSPKYLFRKEGQNVTLSCEQNLNHDAMYWYRQDPGQGLRLIYYSQIVNDFQKGDIAEGYSVSREKKESFPLTVTSAQKNPTAFYLCASATGGGEQFFGPGTRLTVL.

The chain uses TRBV27 and TRBJ2-2; a possible D gene is TRBD1 (6 bases). This CDR3 region has 14 residues. V was shortened by 4 bases and J by 4 bases, with 10 bases between the two germline ends. Germline loops: CDR1 MNHEY, CDR2 SMNVEV (reference sequence). CDR3 amino acids: CASSWTELTGELFF. CDR3 coding DNA: TGTGCCAGCAGTTGGACAGAGCTCACCGGGGAGCTGTTTTTT.

This clone was observed a handful of times. The CDR3 loop is CSVEAPSGGTDTQYF. Written as DNA, the CDR3 is TGCAGCGTTGAAGCTCCAAGCGGGGGCACAGATACGCAGTATTTT. The chain couples TRBV29-1 to TRBJ2-3; 7 bases match TRBD2. The trim removed 1 base at V and 1 base at J, leaving 5 bases unmatched. Germline assignment: CDR1 SQVTM and CDR2 ANQGSEA. The CDR3 length is 15 residues.

The chain couples TRBV28 to TRBJ2-5; D is perhaps TRBD1 (6 bases). Germline CDR1 and CDR2: MDHEN and SYDVKM. The CDR3 length is 12 residues. Trimming cost V 10 bases and J 1 base, with 10 bases left between them. The CDR3 coding sequence is TGTGCCACCCGGGACACCCAAGAGACCCAGTACTTC. It codes for CATRDTQETQYF.

This chain connects TRBV19 to TRBJ1-1; D gene uncertain. The germline V gene encodes CDR1 LNHDA and CDR2 SQIVND (reference sequence). Deletions cut 1 base from V and 0 bases from J, with 12 bases between. The CDR3 loop spans 16 amino acids. This chain's CDR3 is CASSIGARGLNTEAFF. CDR3 in DNA: TGTGCCAGTAGTATAGGGGCGCGAGGGCTGAACACTGAAGCTTTCTTT.

The genes are TRBV6-4 and TRBJ1-6; D perhaps matches TRBD1 (6 bases). There are 14 residues in the CDR3. Looked up from germline, CDR1 is MRHNA and CDR2 is SNTAGT. V shed 6 bases and J shed 7 bases, with 13 bases lying between them. The CDR3 DNA reads as TGTGCCAGCAGCCGGGAGGGGGGAAATTCACCCCTCCACTTT. This gives the protein CASSREGGNSPLHF.

This chain uses TRBV5-4 with TRBJ2-1; no clear D. CDR1 SGHNT and CDR2 YYREEE come from the germline V gene (reference sequence). This CDR3 is built from 11 residues. Trimming pared 3 bases from V and 8 bases from J, leaving 6 bases between. The CDR3 DNA reads TGTGCCAGCAGCTCGACTCATGAGCAGTTCTTC. Translating gives CASSSTHEQFF.

V and J are TRBV3-1 (or the pseudogene TRBV3-2) and TRBJ1-2, with TRBD1 matching over 7 bases. After removal of 4 bases from V and 0 bases from J, the junction contained 14 bases not matched to a gene. The V gene's germline CDR1 is LGHDT and CDR2 YNNKEL (reference sequence). The CDR3 totals 18 residues. The CDR3 DNA sequence: TGTGCCAGCAGCCCTCAACAGGGGCGCCTAACTCCTAACTATGGCTACACCTTC. Translation gives CASSPQQGRLTPNYGYTF.

The chain joins TRBV7-9 to TRBJ2-3; possibly TRBD2 for D (6 bases). The CDR3 spans 17 residues. V lost 2 bases, J lost 0 bases, and 15 bases lay in between. Per the germline V gene, CDR1 is SEHNR and CDR2 is FQNEAQ (reference sequence). The CDR3 DNA follows: TGTGCCAGCAGCTTAAATATAGCGGCCTTCAGCACAGATACGCAGTATTTT. It is translated as CASSLNIAAFSTDTQYF. Full variable domain (rest looked up from reference TRBV7-9 and TRBJ2-3): DTGVSQNPRHKITKRGQNVTFRCDPISEHNRLYWYRQTLGQGPEFLTYFQNEAQLEKSRLLSDRFSAERPKGSFSTLEIQRTEQGDSAMYLCASSLNIAAFSTDTQYFGPGTRLTVL.

This chain connects TRBV19 to TRBJ1-6; D may be TRBD1 (6 bases). Germline V lookup: CDR1 LNHDA, CDR2 SQIVND (reference sequence). The CDR3 extends over 16 amino acids. V was shortened by 5 bases and J by 10 bases, with 21 bases between the two germline ends. For the CDR3, the DNA is TGTGCCAGTAGTCCACCCGGGGGGGGCCGGAGCTCACCCCTCCACTTT. The encoded protein is CASSPPGGGRSSPLHF.

The chain carries TRBV6-4 and TRBJ1-4; D gene uncertain. The germline V and J ends were trimmed by 4 bases and 8 bases, with 11 bases remaining between them. Germline V gene sequence: CDR1 MRHNA, CDR2 SNTAGT. The CDR3 has 13 residues. Written as DNA, the CDR3 is TGTGCCAGCAGTGTCACGGCGGGCGAAAAACTGTTTTTT. Its protein product is CASSVTAGEKLFF.

The chain recombines TRBV6-4 with TRBJ2-3; D call uncertain. CDR3 length: 16 residues. The germline CDR1 and CDR2 sequences are MRHNA and SNTAGT. Deletions cut 6 bases from V and 2 bases from J, with 18 bases between. The CDR3 DNA reads TGTGCCAGCAGCGCCCAGGCCGCGCCTCCCACAGATACGCAGTATTTT. Amino acid sequence: CASSAQAAPPTDTQYF.

This chain uses TRBV6-5 with TRBJ2-7; D perhaps matches TRBD1 (6 bases). CDR3 length: 13 residues. Germline CDR1 is MNHEY and CDR2 is SVGAGI. V lost 6 bases and J 6 bases, leaving 15 bases between the germline ends. The CDR3 DNA reads TGTGCCAGCAGCCCCACAGGGTTGGGCGAGCAGTACTTC. It codes for CASSPTGLGEQYF.

This clone was detected a few times. This same CDR3 is encoded by further DNA sequences in the sample. The CDR3 spells CASSQGGDSNQPQHF. Here the CDR3 DNA reads TGTGCCAGCAGCCAAGGGGGGGATAGCAATCAGCCCCAGCATTTT. The V gene is TRBV3-1 (or the pseudogene TRBV3-2), the J gene TRBJ1-5, with a tentative D call TRBD1 (5 bases). This CDR3 has 15 amino acids. V was cut by 1 base and J by 0 bases, with 7 bases left in between. Germline CDR1 and CDR2: LGHDT and YNNKEL (reference sequence).

The chain links TRBV27 to TRBJ2-7; possibly TRBD1 for D (6 bases). The V end lost 4 bases, the J end lost 4 bases, and 11 bases lay between the germline ends. The CDR3 totals 13 residues. Germline V lookup: CDR1 MNHEY, CDR2 SMNVEV (reference sequence). The CDR3, as DNA: TGTGCCAGCAGTTCTGGCAGGGGATACGAGCAGTACTTC. Its translation: CASSSGRGYEQYF.

This chain joins TRBV27 and TRBJ1-6; no reliable D call. This CDR3 contains 12 residues. V was cut by 2 bases and J by 12 bases, with 8 bases left in between. The germline V gene encodes CDR1 MNHEY and CDR2 SMNVEV (reference sequence). Written as DNA, the CDR3 is TGTGCCAGCAGTTTAATACATCAACCCCTCCACTTT. Amino acids: CASSLIHQPLHF.

The J gene is TRBJ2-3, the V gene TRBV7-6; the D gene is possibly TRBD2 (6 bases). CDR3 length: 13 amino acids. Germline V gives CDR1 SGHVS, CDR2 FNYEAQ. Trimming stripped 5 bases from V and 4 bases from J, with 10 bases between. The CDR3 region is CASSPRRADTQYF. The CDR3 coding sequence is TGTGCCAGCAGCCCCCGGAGGGCAGATACGCAGTATTTT. Full variable domain (remainder filled in from reference TRBV7-6 and TRBJ2-3): GAGVSQSPRYKVTKRGQDVALRCDPISGHVSLYWYRQALGQGPEFLTYFNYEAQQDKSGLPNDRFSAERPEGSISTLTIQRTEQRDSAMYRCASSPRRADTQYFGPGTRLTVL.

The chain recombines TRBV5-1 with TRBJ1-2; possible D gene TRBD1, 6 bases. The CDR3 runs 13 residues. Germline V gives CDR1 SGHRS, CDR2 YFSETQ. V lost 4 bases, J lost 9 bases, and 16 bases lay in between. CDR3 protein: CASSRDNPTRYTF. In nucleotides, the CDR3 is TGCGCCAGCAGCCGGGACAACCCGACGCGCTACACCTTC.

The V and J genes are TRBV6-4 and TRBJ1-1; TRBD1 is a possible D gene (5 bases). V was clipped by 6 bases and J by 1 base, with 9 bases between them. The CDR3 is 13 residues long. The germline V gene encodes CDR1 MRHNA and CDR2 SNTAGT. The DNA of the CDR3 is TGTGCCAGCAGCATCAGGGAGAACACTGAAGCTTTCTTT. Amino acids: CASSIRENTEAFF.

V usage is TRBV5-1 and J usage is TRBJ2-2; TRBD1 aligns across 7 bases. The ends lost 6 bases at V and 0 bases at J; junction bases unmatched: 8. The CDR3 runs 16 residues. The germline V gene encodes CDR1 SGHRS and CDR2 YFSETQ. This CDR3 reads CASTAATGSNTGELFF. CDR3 DNA: TGCGCCAGCACGGCGGCGACAGGGTCGAACACCGGGGAGCTGTTTTTT.